This TCR beta chain was sequenced during a study of tumor-infiltrating lymphocytes in primary liver carcinoma. About the research overall: Sample counts of productive TCRbeta reads spanned roughly 3.65 to 8 million; these counts were similar across tissue types. The study's findings and limits: With p = 0.039, the top-250-clone fraction in tumors significantly exceeded that in blood. Overlap in tumor-adjacent and tumor-blood pairs fell below that of tumor region pairs.

Blood RNA was derived from unsorted whole blood, and germline DNA was extracted too. Prior to the surgical procedure, 3.5 to 5 milliliters of peripheral blood were collected. This clonotype was seen only once. Its antigen is as yet unknown. After removal of 6 bases from V and 8 bases from J, the junction contained 3 bases not matched to a gene. This CDR3 has 13 residues. Germline CDR1 MDHEN, CDR2 SYDVKM. Researchers generated TCR beta cDNA from about 530 ng of total RNA, relying on a constant-region primer. ARM-PCR, slightly modified, supplied the TCR beta libraries through three nested multiplex PCR rounds. With TRBV1-TRBV30 forward primers and a C-beta reverse primer, the first two PCR rounds were run for roughly 10 cycles each. TCRdb reanalysed the multiplex PCR reads using MiXCR and keeps one entry per CDR3 protein. The sample lists 180,000 or so distinct CDR3 sequences; approximately 60% were seen once.

Input material: peripheral blood. The J gene is TRBJ1-4, the V gene TRBV28; 10 bases map to TRBD1. The clonotype was recovered from a middle-aged man with primary liver carcinoma and hepatitis B virus infection. The CDR3: CASRGTGDEKLFF. The CDR3 region has the DNA TGTGCCAGCAGGGGGACAGGGGACGAAAAACTGTTTTTT.